This entry lists 7 T cell receptor beta chains sequenced from one sample in a study of shared clonotypes between healthy human individuals. TCRdb's table, derived via immunoSEQ multiplex PCR, lists solely in-frame clones and lacks some. Here the sample spans 450,000 to 600,000 clones, about four fifths being singletons. The sequencing sample was made of PBMCs. Source of these receptors: a middle-aged woman in good health. Some clones in this sample may be carry-over from other donors' samples.

The chain carries TRBV30 and TRBJ1-2, with D perhaps matching TRBD1 (6 bases). The V end was cut by 4 bases, the J end by 3 bases, with 15 bases between. This CDR3 is 14 amino acids long. Germline-derived CDR1 and CDR2 are GTSNPN and SVGIG (reference sequence). For the CDR3, the DNA is TGTGCCTGGACTACAACGGGGGCCGACTATGGCTACACCTTC. This encodes CAWTTTGADYGYTF.

This rearrangement joins TRBV5-4 to TRBJ2-3; 8 positions match TRBD2. V dropped 0 bases and J dropped 6; count of bases not matched to a gene: 9. CDR1 SGHNT and CDR2 YYREEE come from the germline V gene (reference sequence). The CDR3 has 16 amino acids. CDR3 nucleotide sequence: TGTGCCAGCAGCTTGGTGGAGCCTAGCGGGTGGGATACGCAGTATTTT. As protein: CASSLVEPSGWDTQYF.

The V and J genes are TRBV7-8 and TRBJ2-5; 8 nucleotides align to TRBD2. Germline V gene sequence: CDR1 SGHVS, CDR2 FQNEAQ. Germline trimming cut 1 base from V and 5 bases from J; bases unmatched to any gene: 3. The CDR3 sequence is 14 residues long. The CDR3: CASSLGTSLETQYF. In DNA, the CDR3 is TGTGCCAGCAGCTTAGGGACTAGCTTGGAGACCCAGTACTTC.

In the case of this clone: Other DNA sequences in the sample encode the same CDR3. The CDR3 protein is CASSVSGGTEAFF. The CDR3 DNA reads TGTGCCAGCAGCGTATCGGGAGGTACTGAAGCTTTCTTT. The V and J genes are TRBV9 and TRBJ1-1, with D unresolved. The CDR3 consists of 13 residues. Germline V lookup: CDR1 SGDLS, CDR2 YYNGEE. Trimming removed 1 base at V and 5 bases at J, with 9 bases between.

With respect to this clone: One end of the junction is discordant with germline, which a read error may explain. The rearrangement links TRBV7-7 to TRBJ2-1; 7 nucleotides agree with TRBD1. Germline CDR1 and CDR2: SSHAT and FNYEAQ (reference sequence). This CDR3 comprises 17 residues. CDR3 amino acids: CASSLGGTGVGSNEQFF. The CDR3 DNA is TGTGCTAGCAGCTTAGGGGGCACAGGTGTGGGTTCCAATGAGCAGTTCTTC.

The chain is built from TRBV9 and TRBJ2-5, with TRBD1 matching over 9 bases. This CDR3 is built from 15 residues. Germline V lookup: CDR1 SGDLS, CDR2 YYNGEE. Unmatched junction bases numbered 6, after V lost 4 bases and J lost 2 bases. The CDR3 region is CASSFRDRVQETQYF. Here the CDR3 DNA reads TGTGCCAGCAGCTTCCGGGACAGGGTTCAAGAGACCCAGTACTTC.

Here the CDR3 DNA reads TGTGCCAGCAGCGGGGGCCCGCGGGAGACCCAGTACTTC. Translation gives CASSGGPRETQYF. The chain has TRBV11-3 and TRBJ2-5; the D gene is possibly TRBD1 (6 bases). CDR3 length equals 13 residues. With 5 bases removed from V and 5 bases from J, the gap between germline ends came to 12 bases. Germline V gene data show CDR1 as SGHNT and CDR2 as YENEEA.